Given below is one TCR beta chain in context. Its antigen specificity is not known. Per-nucleotide qualities are absent, and no much larger clonotype sits a single base away. Patients with a history of autoimmune disease or receiving systemic immunosuppression were excluded from the trial. Peripheral blood for TCR sequencing was collected from all dose cohorts at baseline, on cycle 4 day 1, and on cycle 7 day 1. Samples came from an open-label, multicenter, first-in-human phase I dose-escalation trial of ivuxolimab. Adults with locally advanced or metastatic melanoma, renal cell, hepatocellular, or head and neck squamous cell carcinoma were enrolled in the trial. CD4+ and CD8+ T cells were sorted separately from peripheral blood before TCR sequencing. CDR1 and CDR2 are drawn from the germline V gene: MGHRA, YSYEKL. Including the terminal cysteine and phenylalanine, the CDR3 comprises 15 residues. CDR3 DNA only is kept here, 45 bases in frame from base 1. V lost 1 base and J lost 3 bases; the stretch between them is 12 bases long.

For sequencing of the TCRbeta CDR3 region, genomic DNA was extracted from the sorted cells. The immunoSEQ Assay was used to sequence the TCRbeta CDR3 regions. As stored in TCRdb, this immuneACCESS dataset retains in-frame rearrangements with V and J assigned. A fraction of the clones does not appear; measured against another copy, unresolved V genes explain less than half of the discrepancy, and the remainder lacks a known reason. The sample table lists more than 55,000 clones, 86% of them with a count of one. The ten largest clones capture roughly 1.1% of the sample. These data originate in a study of OX40 agonist ivuxolimab in advanced cancers. With regard to the full study: Ivuxolimab was a fully human IgG2 agonistic monoclonal antibody targeting the costimulatory receptor OX40 (CD134). Among the roughly 52 dose-escalation patients, around 19 had hepatocellular carcinoma, about 15 melanoma, 9 renal cell carcinoma and 9 head and neck cancer. Patients were allowed to have had prior anti-PD-1, anti-PD-L1 or anti-CTLA-4 therapy, and around 40% of the dose-escalation patients had previously received checkpoint inhibitors. Peripheral TCRbeta sequencing aimed to test whether ivuxolimab altered TCR sequence diversity and caused clonal T-cell expansion. Intravenous ivuxolimab was administered to patients every 2 weeks at six dose levels: 0.01, 0.1, 0.3, 1.5, 3 and 10 mg/kg. Partial responses were achieved by three dose-escalation patients, of whom one had hepatocellular carcinoma and two had cutaneous melanoma. The monotherapy dose-escalation portion (N = 52 patients) of the phase I ivuxolimab trial is reported in the paper. In the dose-escalation cohort, 70% to 85% of patients were male, and the mean age was 60 years with a range of about 20 to 79. Broad study findings and their caveats: Low levels of normalized T-cell clonal expansion were also seen in some patients who did not respond. On average, CD8+ T cells showed more expanded clones than CD4+ T cells after ivuxolimab. At doses from 0.1 to 3.0 mg/kg, clonal expansion was seen in both CD4+ and CD8+ blood T cells between baseline and week 6. The antigen specificity of the clonally expanded peripheral T cells was not determined. In the 0.1-3.0 mg/kg groups, partial responders had among the lowest normalized peripheral clonal expansion, particularly in CD8+ T cells.

This specimen consisted of CD4+ or CD8+ T cells sorted from blood, obtained in a trial of the OX40 agonist ivuxolimab. The sequence came from an adult with an advanced solid tumor such as melanoma, head and neck, liver or kidney cancer. The chain is assembled from TRBV4-1 and TRBJ2-5, with the D call tentatively TRBD1 or TRBD2, each fitting 5 bases. CDR3 region: CASSQASGPKETQYF. Here is the DNA: TGCGCCAGCAGCCAAGCTTCGGGACCCAAAGAGACCCAGTACTTC.